This TCR beta chain was retrieved from a study of blood T cell repertoires in COVID-19. Background on the study: Researchers got acute and convalescent COVID-19 samples from the United States, Italy and Spain. In each case, the material was cDNA or gDNA derived from T cells, B-cell-depleted T cells, or PBMCs.

Trimming shortened V by 8 bases and J by 3 bases, and 11 bases separated the two germline ends. The CDR3 covers 13 residues. The count of this clone is one. In the original analysis: Cell counts per sample came from amplifying reference gene primers. The assay was immunoSEQ multiplex PCR, and TCRdb's table has in-frame clones only and misses some. V and J calls and clone size follow that table, whereas D and trimming were derived from the DNA. The sample lists 120,000 to 150,000 clones, approximately 90% occurring once. The V and J genes are TRBV12-3 or TRBV12-4 and TRBJ1-5; tentatively, D is TRBD1 (5 bases). This TCR derives from a human donor in a cohort sampled during active COVID-19. Source material: peripheral blood. The CDR3 DNA reads as TGTGCCAGCCAATGGGGCATCAATCAGCCCCAGCATTTT. It yields the protein CASQWGINQPQHF.